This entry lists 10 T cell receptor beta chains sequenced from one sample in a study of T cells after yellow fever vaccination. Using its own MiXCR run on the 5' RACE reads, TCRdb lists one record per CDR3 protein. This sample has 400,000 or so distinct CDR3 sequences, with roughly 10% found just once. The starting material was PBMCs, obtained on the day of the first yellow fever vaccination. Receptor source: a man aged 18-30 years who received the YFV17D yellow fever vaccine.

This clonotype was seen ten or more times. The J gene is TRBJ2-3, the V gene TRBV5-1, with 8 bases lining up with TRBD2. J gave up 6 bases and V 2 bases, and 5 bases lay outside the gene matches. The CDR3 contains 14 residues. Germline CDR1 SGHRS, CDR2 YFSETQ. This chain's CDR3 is CASSFSTSADTQYF. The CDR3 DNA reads TGCGCCAGCAGCTTCTCGACTAGCGCGGATACGCAGTATTTT.

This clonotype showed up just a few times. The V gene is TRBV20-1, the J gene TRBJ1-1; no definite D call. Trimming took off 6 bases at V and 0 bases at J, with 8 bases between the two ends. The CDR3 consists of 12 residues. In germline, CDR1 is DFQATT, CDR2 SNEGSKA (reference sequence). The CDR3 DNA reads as TGCAGTGCGAAACGGATGAACACTGAAGCTTTCTTT. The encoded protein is CSAKRMNTEAFF.

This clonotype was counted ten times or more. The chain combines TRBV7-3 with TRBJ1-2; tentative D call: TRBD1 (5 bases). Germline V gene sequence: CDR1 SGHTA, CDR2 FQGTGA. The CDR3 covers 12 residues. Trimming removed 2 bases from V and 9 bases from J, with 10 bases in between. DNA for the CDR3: TGTGCCAGCAGCTTAGAGGGGCTGCGCTACACCTTC. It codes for CASSLEGLRYTF.

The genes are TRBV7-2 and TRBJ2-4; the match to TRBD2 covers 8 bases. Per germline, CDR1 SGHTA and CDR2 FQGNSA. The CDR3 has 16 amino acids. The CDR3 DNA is TGTGCTTGCAGCCTCCAAGCGGGGGCTGCCAAAAACATTCAGTACTTC. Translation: CACSLQAGAAKNIQYF.

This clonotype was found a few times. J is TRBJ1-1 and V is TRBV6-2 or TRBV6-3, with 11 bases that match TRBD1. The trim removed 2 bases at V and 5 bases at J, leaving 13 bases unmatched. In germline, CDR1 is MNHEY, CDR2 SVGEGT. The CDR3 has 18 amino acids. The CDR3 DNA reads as TGTGCCAGCAGTTACGCCGGGACAGGGGGTTGGGGAAGGACTGAAGCTTTCTTT. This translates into CASSYAGTGGWGRTEAFF.

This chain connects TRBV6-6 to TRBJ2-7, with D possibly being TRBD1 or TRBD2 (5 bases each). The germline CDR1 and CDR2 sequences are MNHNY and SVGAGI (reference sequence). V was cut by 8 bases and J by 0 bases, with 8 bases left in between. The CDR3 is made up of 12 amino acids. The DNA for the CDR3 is TGTGCCAGCCGAGGGGACTCCTACGAGCAGTACTTC. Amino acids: CASRGDSYEQYF.

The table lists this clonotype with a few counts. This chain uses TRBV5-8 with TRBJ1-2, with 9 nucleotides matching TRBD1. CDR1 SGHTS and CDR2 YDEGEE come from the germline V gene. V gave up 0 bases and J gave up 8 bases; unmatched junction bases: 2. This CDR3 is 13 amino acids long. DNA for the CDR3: TGTGCCAGCAGCTTGGACAGGGGGCTCGGCTACACCTTC. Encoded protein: CASSLDRGLGYTF.

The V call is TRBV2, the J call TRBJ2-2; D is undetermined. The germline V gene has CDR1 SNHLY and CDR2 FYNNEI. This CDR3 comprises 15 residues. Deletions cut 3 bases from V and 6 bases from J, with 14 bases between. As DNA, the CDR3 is TGTGCCAGCAGTGAGGTGCACCCGAGCCCCGGGGAGCTGTTTTTT. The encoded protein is CASSEVHPSPGELFF.

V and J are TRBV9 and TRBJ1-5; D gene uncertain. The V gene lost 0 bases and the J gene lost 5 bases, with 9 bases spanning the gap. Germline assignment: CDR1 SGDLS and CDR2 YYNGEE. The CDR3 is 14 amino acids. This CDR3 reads CASSVGPGDQPQHF. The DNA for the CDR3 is TGTGCCAGCAGCGTAGGACCCGGGGATCAGCCCCAGCATTTT.

This chain's CDR3 is CASSSSGGPNTGELFF. The CDR3 DNA follows: TGTGCCAGCAGCTCCTCGGGGGGACCGAACACCGGGGAGCTGTTTTTT. The chain joins TRBV7-2 to TRBJ2-2, with 7 bases that match TRBD2. The V gene end was trimmed by 4 bases and the J gene end by 0 bases; junction bases not matched to a gene: 5. Germline assignment: CDR1 SGHTA and CDR2 FQGNSA. The CDR3 has 16 amino acids.